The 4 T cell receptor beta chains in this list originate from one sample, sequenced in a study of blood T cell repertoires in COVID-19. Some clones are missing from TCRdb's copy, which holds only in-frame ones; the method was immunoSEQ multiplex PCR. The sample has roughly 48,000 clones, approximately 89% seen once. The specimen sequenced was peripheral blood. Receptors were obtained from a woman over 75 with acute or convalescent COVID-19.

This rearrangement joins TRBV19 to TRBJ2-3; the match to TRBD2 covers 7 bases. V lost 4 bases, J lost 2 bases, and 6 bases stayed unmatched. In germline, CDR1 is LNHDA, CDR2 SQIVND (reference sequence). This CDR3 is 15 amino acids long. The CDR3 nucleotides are TGTGCCAGTAGTACCCCGGGGAGGGACACAGATACGCAGTATTTT. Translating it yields CASSTPGRDTDTQYF.

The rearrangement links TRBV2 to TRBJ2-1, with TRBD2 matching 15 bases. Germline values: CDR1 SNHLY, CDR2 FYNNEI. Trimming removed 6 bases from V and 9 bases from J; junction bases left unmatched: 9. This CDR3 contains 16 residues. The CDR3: CASSFSSGLAGGEQFF. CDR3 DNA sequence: TGTGCCAGCAGCTTTAGCTCGGGACTAGCGGGGGGTGAGCAGTTCTTC.

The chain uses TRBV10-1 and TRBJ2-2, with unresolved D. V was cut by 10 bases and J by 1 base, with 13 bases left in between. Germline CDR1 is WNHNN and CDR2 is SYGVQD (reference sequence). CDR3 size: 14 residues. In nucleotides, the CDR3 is TGCGCCACGTCAGGCCAGTTGAACACCGGGGAGCTGTTTTTT. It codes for CATSGQLNTGELFF.

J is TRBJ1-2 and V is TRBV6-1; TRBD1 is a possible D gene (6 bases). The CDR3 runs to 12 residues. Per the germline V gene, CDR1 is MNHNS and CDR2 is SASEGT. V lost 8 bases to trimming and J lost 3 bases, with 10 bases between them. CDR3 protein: CASQQGYYGYTF. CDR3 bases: TGTGCCAGCCAACAGGGCTACTATGGCTACACCTTC.